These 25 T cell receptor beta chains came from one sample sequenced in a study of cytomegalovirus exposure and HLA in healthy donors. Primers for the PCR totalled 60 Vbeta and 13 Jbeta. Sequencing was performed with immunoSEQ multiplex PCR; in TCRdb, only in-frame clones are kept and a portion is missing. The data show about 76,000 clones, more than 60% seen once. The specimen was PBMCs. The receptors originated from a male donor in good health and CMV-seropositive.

This CDR3 reads CASSLDLGTSGETQYF. CDR3 DNA sequence: TGTGCCAGCAGCTTGGATTTGGGGACTAGTGGAGAGACCCAGTACTTC. This chain uses TRBV5-5 with TRBJ2-5, with 8 bases that match TRBD2. The V gene's germline CDR1 is SGHKS and CDR2 YYEKEE (reference sequence). V was pared by 0 bases and J by 4 bases, with 8 bases of the junction left unmatched. This CDR3 comprises 16 residues.

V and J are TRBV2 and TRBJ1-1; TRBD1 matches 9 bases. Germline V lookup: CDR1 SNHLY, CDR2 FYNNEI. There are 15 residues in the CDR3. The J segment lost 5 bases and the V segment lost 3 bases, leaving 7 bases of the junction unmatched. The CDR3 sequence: CASSEEDRGGTEAFF. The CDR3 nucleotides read TGTGCCAGCAGTGAGGAGGACAGGGGAGGGACTGAAGCTTTCTTT.

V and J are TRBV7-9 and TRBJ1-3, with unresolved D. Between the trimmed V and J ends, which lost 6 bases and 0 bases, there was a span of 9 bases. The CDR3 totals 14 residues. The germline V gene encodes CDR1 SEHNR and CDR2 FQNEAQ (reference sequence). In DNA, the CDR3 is TGTGCCAGCAGGATCGGGGTCTCTGGAAACACCATATATTTT. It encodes CASRIGVSGNTIYF.

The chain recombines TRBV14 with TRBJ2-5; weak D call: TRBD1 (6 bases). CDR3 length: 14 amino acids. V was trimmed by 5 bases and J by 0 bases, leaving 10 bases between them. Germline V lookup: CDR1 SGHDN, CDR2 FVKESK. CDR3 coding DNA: TGTGCCAGCAGCGTCCGGGACAACCAAGAGACCCAGTACTTC. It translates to CASSVRDNQETQYF.

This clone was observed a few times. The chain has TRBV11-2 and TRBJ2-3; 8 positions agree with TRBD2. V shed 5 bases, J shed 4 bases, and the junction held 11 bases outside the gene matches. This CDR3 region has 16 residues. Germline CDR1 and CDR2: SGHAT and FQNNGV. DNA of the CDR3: TGTGCCAGCAGCGCCAAGAATAGCGGGACGGCAGATACGCAGTATTTT. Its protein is CASSAKNSGTADTQYF.

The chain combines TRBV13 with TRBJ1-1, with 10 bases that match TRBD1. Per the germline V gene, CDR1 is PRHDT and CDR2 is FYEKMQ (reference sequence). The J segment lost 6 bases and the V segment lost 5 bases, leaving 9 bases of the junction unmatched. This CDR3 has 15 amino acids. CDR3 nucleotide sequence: TGTGCCAGCAGCCGGAAGGACAGGGGGGCGGCTGAAGCTTTCTTT. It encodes CASSRKDRGAAEAFF. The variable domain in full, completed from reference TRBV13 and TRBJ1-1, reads AAGVIQSPRHLIKEKRETATLKCYPIPRHDTVYWYQQGPGQDPQFLISFYEKMQSDKGSIPDRFSAQQFSDYHSELNMSSLELGDSALYFCASSRKDRGAAEAFFGQGTRLTVV.

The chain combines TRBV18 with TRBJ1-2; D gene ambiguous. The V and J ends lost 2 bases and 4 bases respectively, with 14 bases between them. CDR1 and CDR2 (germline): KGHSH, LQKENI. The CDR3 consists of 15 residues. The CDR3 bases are TGTGCCAGCTCACCATCGGGCCGCGGGTCCTATGGCTACACCTTC. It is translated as CASSPSGRGSYGYTF.

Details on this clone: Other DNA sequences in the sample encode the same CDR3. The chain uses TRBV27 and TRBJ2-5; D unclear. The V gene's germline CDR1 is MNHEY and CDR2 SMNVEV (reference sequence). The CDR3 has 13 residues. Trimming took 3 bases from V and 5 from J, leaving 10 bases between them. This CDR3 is CASSLLPQETQYF. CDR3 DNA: TGTGCCAGCAGTTTGCTCCCCCAGGAGACCCAGTACTTC.

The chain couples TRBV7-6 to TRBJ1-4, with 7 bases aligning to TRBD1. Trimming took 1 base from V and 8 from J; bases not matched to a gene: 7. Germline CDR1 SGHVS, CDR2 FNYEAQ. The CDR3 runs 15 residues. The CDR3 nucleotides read TGTGCCAGCAGCTTAGAGACAGGGATGGGCGAAAAACTGTTTTTT. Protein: CASSLETGMGEKLFF. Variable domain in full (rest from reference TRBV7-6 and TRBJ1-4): GAGVSQSPRYKVTKRGQDVALRCDPISGHVSLYWYRQALGQGPEFLTYFNYEAQQDKSGLPNDRFSAERPEGSISTLTIQRTEQRDSAMYRCASSLETGMGEKLFFGSGTQLSVL.

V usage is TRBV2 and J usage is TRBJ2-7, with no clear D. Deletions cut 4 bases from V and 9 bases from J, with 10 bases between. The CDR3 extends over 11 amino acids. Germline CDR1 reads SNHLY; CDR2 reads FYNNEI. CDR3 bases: TGTGCCAGCAGTGGAACAGTTTCGCAGTACTTC. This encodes CASSGTVSQYF. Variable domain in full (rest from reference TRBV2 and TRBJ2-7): EPEVTQTPSHQVTQMGQEVILRCVPISNHLYFYWYRQILGQKVEFLVSFYNNEISEKSEIFDDQFSVERPDGSNFTLKIRSTKLEDSAMYFCASSGTVSQYFGPGTRLTVT.

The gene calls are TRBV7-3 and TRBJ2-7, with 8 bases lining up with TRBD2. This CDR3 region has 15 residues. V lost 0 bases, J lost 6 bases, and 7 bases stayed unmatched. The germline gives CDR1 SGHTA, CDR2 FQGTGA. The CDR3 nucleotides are TGTGCCAGCAGCTTAACGACAGCCCGGGGGGGCGAGCAGTACTTC. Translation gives CASSLTTARGGEQYF.

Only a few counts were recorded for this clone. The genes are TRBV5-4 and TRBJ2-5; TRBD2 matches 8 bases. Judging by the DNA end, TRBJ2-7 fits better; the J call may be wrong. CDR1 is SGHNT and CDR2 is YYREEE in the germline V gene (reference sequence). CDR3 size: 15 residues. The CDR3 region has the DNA TGTGCCAGCAGCTTTGCAAGCGGGAGTCGGTACGAGCAGTACTTC. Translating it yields CASSFASGSRYEQYF.

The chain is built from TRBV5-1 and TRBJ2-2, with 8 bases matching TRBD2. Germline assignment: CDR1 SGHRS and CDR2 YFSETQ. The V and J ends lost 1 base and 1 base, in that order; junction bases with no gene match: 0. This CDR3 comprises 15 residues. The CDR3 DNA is TGCGCCAGCAGCTTGACTAGCGGGAACACCGGGGAGCTGTTTTTT. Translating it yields CASSLTSGNTGELFF.

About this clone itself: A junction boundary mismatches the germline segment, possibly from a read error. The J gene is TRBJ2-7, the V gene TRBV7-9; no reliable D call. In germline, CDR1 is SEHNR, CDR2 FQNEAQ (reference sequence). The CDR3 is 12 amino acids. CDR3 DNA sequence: TGTTCCAGCAGCTCTAGACCCTCAGAGCAGTACTTC. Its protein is CSSSSRPSEQYF.

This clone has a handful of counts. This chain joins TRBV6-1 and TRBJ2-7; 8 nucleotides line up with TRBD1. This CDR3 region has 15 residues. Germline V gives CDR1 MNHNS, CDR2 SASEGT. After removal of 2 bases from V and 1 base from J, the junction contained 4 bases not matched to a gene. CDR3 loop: CASSERGQVSYEQYF. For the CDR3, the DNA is TGTGCCAGCAGTGAAAGGGGACAGGTATCCTACGAGCAGTACTTC.

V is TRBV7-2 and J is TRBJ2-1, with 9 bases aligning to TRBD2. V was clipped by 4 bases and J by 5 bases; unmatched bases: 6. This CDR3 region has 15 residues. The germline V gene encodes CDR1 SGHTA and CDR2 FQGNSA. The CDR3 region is CASSWRVAGDNEQFF. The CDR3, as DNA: TGTGCCAGCAGCTGGCGGGTAGCGGGGGACAATGAGCAGTTCTTC. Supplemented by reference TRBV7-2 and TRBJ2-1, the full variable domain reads GAGVSQSPSNKVTEKGKDVELRCDPISGHTALYWYRQSLGQGLEFLIYFQGNSAPDKSGLPSDRFSAERTGGSVSTLTIQRTQQEDSAVYLCASSWRVAGDNEQFFGPGTRLTVL.

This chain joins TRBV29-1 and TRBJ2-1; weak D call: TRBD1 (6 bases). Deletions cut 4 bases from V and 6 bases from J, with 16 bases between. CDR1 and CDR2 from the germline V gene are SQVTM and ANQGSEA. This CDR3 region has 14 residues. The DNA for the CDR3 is TGCAGCGTTGCGTTGTCCTTAGGGGGCAATGAGCAGTTCTTC. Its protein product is CSVALSLGGNEQFF.

CDR3 amino acids: CASSEGTGHTDTQYF. The CDR3 DNA reads TGTGCCAGCAGTGAAGGGACAGGGCACACAGATACGCAGTATTTT. The V call is TRBV6-1, the J call TRBJ2-3, with 8 bases matching TRBD1. CDR3 length: 15 amino acids. Germline trimming cut 1 base from V and 2 bases from J; bases unmatched to any gene: 2. Looked up from germline, CDR1 is MNHNS and CDR2 is SASEGT.

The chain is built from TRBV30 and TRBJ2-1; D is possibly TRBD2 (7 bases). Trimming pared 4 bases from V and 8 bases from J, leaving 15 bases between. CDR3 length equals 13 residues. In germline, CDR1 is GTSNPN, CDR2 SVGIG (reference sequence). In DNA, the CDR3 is TGTGCCTGGATGGGGGGGGCCGTCTATGAGCAGTTCTTC. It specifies CAWMGGAVYEQFF.

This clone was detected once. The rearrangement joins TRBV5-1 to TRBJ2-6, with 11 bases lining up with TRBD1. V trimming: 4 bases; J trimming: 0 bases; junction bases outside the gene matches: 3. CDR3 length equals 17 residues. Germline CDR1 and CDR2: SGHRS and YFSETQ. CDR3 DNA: TGCGCCAGCAGCACCGGACAGGGGGCCTCTGGGGCCAACGTCCTGACTTTC. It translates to CASSTGQGASGANVLTF.

CDR3 DNA: TGTGCCAGCAGGCCGACCGGGACTAGATCCGGGGAGCTGTTTTTT. As protein: CASRPTGTRSGELFF. The chain uses TRBV11-1 and TRBJ2-2, with 8 bases that match TRBD2. This CDR3 spans 15 amino acids. Germline CDR1 and CDR2: SGHAT and FQDESV (reference sequence). The J segment lost 6 bases and the V segment lost 6 bases, leaving 9 bases of the junction unmatched.

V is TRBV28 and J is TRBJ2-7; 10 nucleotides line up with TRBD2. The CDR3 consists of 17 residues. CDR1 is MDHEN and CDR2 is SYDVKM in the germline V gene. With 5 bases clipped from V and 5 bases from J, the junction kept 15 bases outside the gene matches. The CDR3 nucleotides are TGTGCCAGCAGTATACCCTCGAAGCGGGAGGGATCCCACGAGCAGTACTTC. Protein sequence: CASSIPSKREGSHEQYF.

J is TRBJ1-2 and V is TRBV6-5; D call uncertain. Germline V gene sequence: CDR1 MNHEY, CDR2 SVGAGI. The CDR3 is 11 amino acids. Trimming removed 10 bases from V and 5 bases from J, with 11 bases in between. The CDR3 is CATHEGYGYTF. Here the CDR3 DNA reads TGTGCCACCCACGAGGGATATGGCTACACCTTC.

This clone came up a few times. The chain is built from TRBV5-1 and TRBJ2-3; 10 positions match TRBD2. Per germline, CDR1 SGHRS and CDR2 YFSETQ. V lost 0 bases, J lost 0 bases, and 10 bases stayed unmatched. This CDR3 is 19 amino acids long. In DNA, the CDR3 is TGCGCCAGCAGCTTGGCCCTAGCGGGGGCCTTCACTAGCACAGATACGCAGTATTTT. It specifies CASSLALAGAFTSTDTQYF.

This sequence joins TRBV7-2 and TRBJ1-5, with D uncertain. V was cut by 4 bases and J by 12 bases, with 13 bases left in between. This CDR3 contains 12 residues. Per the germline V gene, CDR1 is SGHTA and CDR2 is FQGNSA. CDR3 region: CASSSGAGGQHF. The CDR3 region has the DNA TGTGCCAGCAGCTCGGGAGCCGGTGGCCAGCATTTT.